What follows is one T cell receptor (beta chain) and its context. These data originate in a study of blood T cell repertoires in COVID-19. Study in general: The cDNA or gDNA used as material had been derived from T cells, B-cell-depleted T cells, or PBMCs.

This CDR3 has 15 residues. Germline V gene sequence: CDR1 SGHRS, CDR2 YFSETQ. Losses at the gene ends were 3 bases for V and 4 bases for J; bases not matched to a gene: 2. In the original analysis: Cell counts per sample came from amplifying reference gene primers. TCRdb keeps only in-frame clones here, not all; method: immunoSEQ multiplex PCR. V and J calls and clone size are copied from that table; D and trimming were computed from the DNA. The data hold about 16,000 clones, with about 80% observed a single time. This chain uses TRBV5-1 with TRBJ2-5; TRBD2 matches at 14 bases. Source material: peripheral blood. This TCR was recovered from a woman aged 65 to 85 with active COVID-19. The CDR3 DNA reads as TGCGCCAGCAGCTCAGGGACTAGCGGGAGAGAGACCCAGTACTTC. This translates into CASSSGTSGRETQYF.